The 21 T cell receptor beta chains presented below share a single source sample, sequenced in a study of chemoradiotherapy in HPV16-positive cancers. Here immunoSEQ multiplex PCR was the method, and the copy in TCRdb shows in-frame clones only, minus some. This table has tens of thousands of clones, roughly 90% appearing once. The specimen comprised blood, sampled from a patient who underwent chemoradiotherapy. The source of these receptors is a human donor with HPV-associated anogenital cancer.

This chain links TRBV5-5 with TRBJ2-2, with 13 bases identical to TRBD2. CDR1 is SGHKS and CDR2 is YYEKEE in the germline V gene (reference sequence). J lost 8 bases, V lost 4 bases, and 8 bases had no gene match. The CDR3 spans 16 residues. The CDR3 DNA reads as TGTGCCAGCAGCCCAACTAGCGGGGGGGCCACTGGGGAGCTGTTTTTT. Translating gives CASSPTSGGATGELFF.

The rearrangement uses TRBV28 and TRBJ2-7; D is perhaps TRBD1 (6 bases). V shed 5 bases and J shed 6 bases, with 20 bases lying between them. Looked up from germline, CDR1 is MDHEN and CDR2 is SYDVKM. The CDR3 loop spans 15 amino acids. CDR3 in amino acids: CASSLPGTRVSEQYF. The CDR3 nucleotides read TGTGCCAGCAGTCTGCCGGGGACACGGGTCTCCGAGCAGTACTTC.

This chain uses TRBV11-3 with TRBJ2-2; TRBD1 might be the D (6 bases). V was trimmed by 5 bases and J by 7 bases, leaving 14 bases between them. The CDR3 is 14 amino acids. Germline CDR1 reads SGHNT; CDR2 reads YENEEA. CDR3 in DNA: TGTGCCAGCAGCACGCAACAGGGTTTCGGGGAGCTGTTTTTT. Translated: CASSTQQGFGELFF.

This chain connects TRBV18 to TRBJ1-2; D remains unclear. Trimming pared 0 bases from V and 8 bases from J, leaving 13 bases between. The CDR3 contains 14 residues. Germline V gene lookup returns CDR1 KGHSH and CDR2 LQKENI. CDR3 sequence reads: CASSPPEGRRGYTF. For the CDR3, the DNA is TGTGCCAGCTCACCACCGGAAGGGAGGAGAGGCTACACCTTC.

This chain connects TRBV2 to TRBJ1-1, with D maybe TRBD1 (5 bases). This CDR3 has 13 amino acids. Germline CDR1 is SNHLY and CDR2 is FYNNEI. V gave up 7 bases and J gave up 1 base, with 10 bases separating them. The CDR3 DNA follows: TGTGCCAGCACTGGGGGGAAGAACACTGAAGCTTTCTTT. Protein sequence: CASTGGKNTEAFF.

The chain recombines TRBV2 with TRBJ2-7; 7 nucleotides agree with TRBD1. The CDR3 totals 15 residues. The V and J ends lost 5 bases and 0 bases, in that order; junction bases with no gene match: 7. Germline-derived CDR1 and CDR2 are SNHLY and FYNNEI. DNA for the CDR3: TGTGCCAGCAGTACGACAGGGCTCCCCTCCTACGAGCAGTACGTC. Amino acid sequence: CASSTTGLPSYEQYV.

The J gene is TRBJ1-4, the V gene TRBV30; D possibly corresponds to TRBD1 (6 bases). The CDR3 spans 14 residues. Germline loops: CDR1 GTSNPN, CDR2 SVGIG (reference sequence). The ends were cut back, 6 bases at V and 0 bases at J, with 11 bases in the middle. CDR3 loop: CACQNRATNEKLFF. The CDR3 DNA is TGTGCCTGTCAAAACAGGGCAACTAATGAAAAACTGTTTTTT.

The rearrangement joins TRBV6-1 to TRBJ1-6; TRBD1 matches at 7 bases. The CDR3 extends over 16 amino acids. V lost 2 bases, J lost 4 bases, and 5 bases stayed unmatched. Germline V gene lookup returns CDR1 MNHNS and CDR2 SASEGT. The CDR3 reads CASSERTGGYNSPLHF. The CDR3 DNA reads as TGTGCCAGCAGTGAAAGGACAGGAGGTTATAATTCACCCCTCCACTTT.

The V gene is TRBV9, the J gene TRBJ2-1; D gene ambiguous. V gave up 4 bases and J gave up 5 bases, with 7 bases separating them. Germline CDR1 and CDR2: SGDLS and YYNGEE. The CDR3 sequence is 12 residues long. DNA for the CDR3: TGTGCCAGCAGCCTCTCGCACAATGAGCAGTTCTTC. Its translation: CASSLSHNEQFF.

This clone was detected only once. The J gene is TRBJ1-5, the V gene TRBV18; 12 bases match TRBD1. The CDR3 extends over 19 amino acids. CDR1 KGHSH and CDR2 LQKENI come from the germline V gene. The ends lost 4 bases at V and 2 bases at J; junction bases unmatched: 12. For the CDR3, the DNA is TGTGCCAGCTCACGAGCTGGGACAGGGGGCGCGTCAGGCAATCAGCCCCAGCATTTT. Translating gives CASSRAGTGGASGNQPQHF.

The chain combines TRBV5-8 with TRBJ1-3; TRBD1 matches at 8 bases. This CDR3 has 15 amino acids. With 4 bases clipped from V and 4 bases from J, the junction kept 7 bases outside the gene matches. The germline V gene has CDR1 SGHTS and CDR2 YDEGEE. DNA of the CDR3: TGTGCCAGCAGCGTCAGGACAGGGTGGGGAAACACCATATATTTT. Its protein is CASSVRTGWGNTIYF. Full variable domain (outside the CDR3, taken from reference TRBV5-8 and TRBJ1-3): EAGVTQSPTHLIKTRGQQATLRCSPISGHTSVYWYQQALGLGLQFLLWYDEGEERNRGNFPPRFSGRQFPNYSSELNVNALELEDSALYLCASSVRTGWGNTIYFGEGSWLTVV.

The chain uses TRBV7-2 and TRBJ2-1, with TRBD2 matching over 10 bases. V lost 5 bases, J lost 8 bases, and 15 bases stayed unmatched. Germline CDR1 SGHTA, CDR2 FQGNSA. The CDR3 extends over 17 amino acids. The CDR3 nucleotides read TGTGCCAGCAGCCCGAGAGCGGGGGGGCCGGTGGTCCATGAGCAGTTCTTC. Translating it yields CASSPRAGGPVVHEQFF.

The gene calls are TRBV7-2 and TRBJ2-7; 8 nucleotides agree with TRBD2. Trimming took 2 bases from V and 2 from J; bases not matched to a gene: 8. Germline CDR1 and CDR2: SGHTA and FQGNSA. The CDR3 is 16 amino acids. The CDR3 loop reads CASSLSLAGGAYEQYF. CDR3 DNA: TGTGCCAGCAGCTTATCCCTGGCGGGGGGTGCCTACGAGCAGTACTTC.

CDR3 region: CASKPRTGFNSPLHF. The CDR3 bases are TGCGCCAGCAAACCTAGAACAGGGTTTAATTCACCCCTCCACTTT. V gene TRBV5-1 combines with J gene TRBJ1-6; maybe TRBD1 (6 bases). The CDR3 loop spans 15 amino acids. The V end was cut by 6 bases, the J end by 6 bases, with 16 bases between. The germline V gene has CDR1 SGHRS and CDR2 YFSETQ.

This clone was detected a few times. V and J are TRBV5-6 and TRBJ2-7, with TRBD1 matching over 9 bases. Trimming removed 4 bases from V and 12 bases from J; junction bases left unmatched: 11. The CDR3 runs 13 residues. Germline V lookup: CDR1 SGHDT, CDR2 YYEEEE. In DNA form, the CDR3 reads TGTGCCAGCAGCGGAACCGGGACAGGGTTGCCGTACGTC. This encodes CASSGTGTGLPYV.

The rearrangement links TRBV5-8 to TRBJ1-3, with TRBD1 matching 7 bases. Germline V gene data show CDR1 as SGHTS and CDR2 as YDEGEE. CDR3 length: 14 amino acids. With 5 bases clipped from V and 3 bases from J, the junction kept 5 bases outside the gene matches. The CDR3 region is CASSLTGLGNTIYF. The CDR3 DNA reads TGTGCCAGCAGTTTGACAGGGCTTGGAAACACCATATATTTT.

This clone showed up just once. The V call is TRBV9, the J call TRBJ2-5; TRBD2 agrees at 13 bases. Per germline, CDR1 SGDLS and CDR2 YYNGEE. V was clipped by 0 bases and J by 2 bases; unmatched bases: 4. The CDR3 length is 17 residues. The DNA for the CDR3 is TGTGCCAGCAGCGTAGGGGAGACTAGCGGGGGGCAAGAGACCCAGTACTTC. Translated, it gives CASSVGETSGGQETQYF.

The chain joins TRBV9 to TRBJ1-1, with no clear D. The V and J ends lost 0 bases and 6 bases respectively, with 18 bases between them. CDR3 size: 16 residues. Germline CDR1 and CDR2: SGDLS and YYNGEE. CDR3 loop: CASSVVGGSGGAEAFF. CDR3 DNA sequence: TGTGCCAGCAGCGTAGTGGGAGGGTCCGGCGGGGCTGAAGCTTTCTTT. The entire variable domain, with the rest obtained from reference TRBV9 and TRBJ1-1, is as follows: DSGVTQTPKHLITATGQRVTLRCSPRSGDLSVYWYQQSLDQGLQFLIQYYNGEERAKGNILERFSAQQFPDLHSELNLSSLELGDSALYFCASSVVGGSGGAEAFFGQGTRLTVV.

The CDR3 loop reads CASSSKSGLDVYNEQFF. The CDR3 coding sequence is TGTGCCAGCAGCTCGAAATCGGGACTAGACGTCTACAATGAGCAGTTCTTC. The genes are TRBV7-6 and TRBJ2-1; TRBD2 matches 8 bases. After removal of 4 bases from V and 3 bases from J, the junction contained 11 bases not matched to a gene. The CDR3 runs to 17 residues. The germline CDR1 and CDR2 sequences are SGHVS and FNYEAQ.

The chain joins TRBV6-5 to TRBJ1-4; D uncertain. The germline gives CDR1 MNHEY, CDR2 SVGAGI. The CDR3 length is 16 residues. Deletions cut 0 bases from V and 9 bases from J, with 17 bases between. The CDR3 DNA reads TGTGCCAGCAGTTACTCGCAATTTGGAGACCCCCAAAAACTGTTTTTT. Translated: CASSYSQFGDPQKLFF.

The chain uses TRBV10-3 and TRBJ2-2, with unresolved D. The CDR3 is 15 amino acids. CDR1 and CDR2 from the germline V gene are ENHRY and SYGVKD. Between the trimmed V and J ends, which lost 7 bases and 4 bases, there was a span of 16 bases. This CDR3 is CAITPTSLGTGELFF. The CDR3 nucleotides read TGTGCCATCACCCCGACATCTTTAGGCACCGGGGAGCTGTTTTTT.